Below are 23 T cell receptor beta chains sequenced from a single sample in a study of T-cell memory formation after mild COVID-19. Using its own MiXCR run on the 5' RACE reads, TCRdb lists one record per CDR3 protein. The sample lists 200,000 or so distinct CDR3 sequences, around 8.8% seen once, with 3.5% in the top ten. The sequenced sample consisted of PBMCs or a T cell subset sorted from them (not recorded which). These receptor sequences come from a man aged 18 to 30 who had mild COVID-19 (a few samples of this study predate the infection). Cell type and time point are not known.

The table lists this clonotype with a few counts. The CDR3 DNA is TGTGCCAGCTCACCAACGGGCGACTGGCAGCCCCAGCATTTT. Its translation: CASSPTGDWQPQHF. V usage is TRBV18 and J usage is TRBJ1-5; D is unclear. This CDR3 contains 14 residues. Trimming removed 2 bases from V and 7 bases from J, with 12 bases in between. Germline V gene sequence: CDR1 KGHSH, CDR2 LQKENI.

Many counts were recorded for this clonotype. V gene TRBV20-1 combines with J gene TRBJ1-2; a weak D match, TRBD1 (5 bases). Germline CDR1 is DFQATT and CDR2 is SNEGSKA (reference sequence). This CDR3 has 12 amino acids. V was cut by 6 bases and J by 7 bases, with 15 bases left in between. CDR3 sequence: CSALTRDSGYTF. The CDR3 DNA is TGCAGTGCGCTGACCAGGGATAGTGGCTACACCTTC.

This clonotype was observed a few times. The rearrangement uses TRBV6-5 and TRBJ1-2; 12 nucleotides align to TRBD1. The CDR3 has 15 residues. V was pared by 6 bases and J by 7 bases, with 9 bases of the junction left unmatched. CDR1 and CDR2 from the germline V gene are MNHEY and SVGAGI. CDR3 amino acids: CASSHRGTGGGGYTF. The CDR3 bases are TGTGCCAGCAGCCATCGAGGGACAGGGGGCGGTGGCTACACCTTC.

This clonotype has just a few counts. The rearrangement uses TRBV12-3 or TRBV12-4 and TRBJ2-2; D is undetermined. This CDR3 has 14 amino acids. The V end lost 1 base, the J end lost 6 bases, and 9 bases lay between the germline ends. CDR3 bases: TGTGCCAGCAGTTTAGTGGTAGGGTCCGGGGAGCTGTTTTTT. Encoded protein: CASSLVVGSGELFF.

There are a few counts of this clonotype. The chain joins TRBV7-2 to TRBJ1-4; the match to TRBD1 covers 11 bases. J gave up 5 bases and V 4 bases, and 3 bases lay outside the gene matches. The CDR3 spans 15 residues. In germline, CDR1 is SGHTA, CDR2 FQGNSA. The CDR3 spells CASSSRTGGNEKLFF. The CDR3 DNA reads TGTGCCAGCAGCTCCCGGACAGGGGGCAATGAAAAACTGTTTTTT.

The CDR3 sequence is CASSVGDRGRETQYF. In DNA, the CDR3 is TGTGCCAGCAGCGTAGGCGACAGGGGGCGGGAGACCCAGTACTTC. This sequence joins TRBV11-2 and TRBJ2-5, with TRBD1 matching over 10 bases. After removal of 5 bases from V and 5 bases from J, the junction contained 8 bases not matched to a gene. Germline CDR1 SGHAT, CDR2 FQNNGV. The CDR3 runs 15 residues.

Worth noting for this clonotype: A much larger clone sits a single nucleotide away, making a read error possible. In DNA form, the CDR3 reads TGTGCCAGCAGCCCTGGGTATCAGCAGTTCTTC. Its translation: CASSPGYQQFF. V gene TRBV7-6 combines with J gene TRBJ2-1; no clear D gene. Trimming stripped 5 bases from V and 11 bases from J, with 10 bases between. This CDR3 has 11 amino acids. Per germline, CDR1 SGHVS and CDR2 FNYEAQ.

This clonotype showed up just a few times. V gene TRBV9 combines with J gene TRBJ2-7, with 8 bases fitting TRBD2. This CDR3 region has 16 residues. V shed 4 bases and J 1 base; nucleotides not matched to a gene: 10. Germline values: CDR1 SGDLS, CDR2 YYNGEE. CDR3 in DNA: TGTGCCAGCAGCCCGGTAGCGGGGTATAGGTCCTACGAGCAGTACTTC. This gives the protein CASSPVAGYRSYEQYF.

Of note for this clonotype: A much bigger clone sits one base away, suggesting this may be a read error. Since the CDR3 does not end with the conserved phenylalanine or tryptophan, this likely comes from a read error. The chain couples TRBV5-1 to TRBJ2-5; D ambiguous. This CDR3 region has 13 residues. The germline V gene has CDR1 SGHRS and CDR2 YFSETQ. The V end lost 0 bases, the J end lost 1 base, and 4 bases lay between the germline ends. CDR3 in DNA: TGCGCCAGCAGCTTGGGGGGCCAAGAGACCCAGTACTCC. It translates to CASSLGGQETQYS.

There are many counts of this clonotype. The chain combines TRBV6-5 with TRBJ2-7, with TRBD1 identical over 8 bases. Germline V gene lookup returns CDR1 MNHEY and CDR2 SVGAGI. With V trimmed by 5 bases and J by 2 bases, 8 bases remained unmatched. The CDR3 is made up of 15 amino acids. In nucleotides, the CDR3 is TGTGCCAGCAGTCGTAAGGGACAGGATGCCTACGAGCAGTACTTC. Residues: CASSRKGQDAYEQYF.

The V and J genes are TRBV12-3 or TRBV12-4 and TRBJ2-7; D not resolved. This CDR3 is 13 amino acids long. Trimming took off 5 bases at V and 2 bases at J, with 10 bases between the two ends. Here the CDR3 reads CASSQARAYEQYF. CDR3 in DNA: TGTGCCAGCAGTCAGGCGAGAGCCTACGAGCAGTACTTC.

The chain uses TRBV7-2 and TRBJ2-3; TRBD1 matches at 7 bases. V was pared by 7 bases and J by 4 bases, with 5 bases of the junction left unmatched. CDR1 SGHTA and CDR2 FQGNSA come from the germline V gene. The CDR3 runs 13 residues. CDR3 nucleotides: TGTGCCAGCAAATCAACAGGGGCAGATACGCAGTATTTT. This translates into CASKSTGADTQYF.

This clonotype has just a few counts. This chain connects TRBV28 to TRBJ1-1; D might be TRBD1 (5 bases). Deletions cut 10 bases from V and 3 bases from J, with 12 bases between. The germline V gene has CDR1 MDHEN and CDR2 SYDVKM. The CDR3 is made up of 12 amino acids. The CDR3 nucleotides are TGTGCCACCAAGGGACCTTACACTGAAGCTTTCTTT. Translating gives CATKGPYTEAFF.

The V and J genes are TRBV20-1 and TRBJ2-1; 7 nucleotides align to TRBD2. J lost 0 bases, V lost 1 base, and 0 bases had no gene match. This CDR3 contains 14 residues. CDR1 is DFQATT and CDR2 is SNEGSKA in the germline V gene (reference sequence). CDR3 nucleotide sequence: TGCAGTGCTAGAGGGGGGGGCTCCTACAATGAGCAGTTCTTC. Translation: CSARGGGSYNEQFF.

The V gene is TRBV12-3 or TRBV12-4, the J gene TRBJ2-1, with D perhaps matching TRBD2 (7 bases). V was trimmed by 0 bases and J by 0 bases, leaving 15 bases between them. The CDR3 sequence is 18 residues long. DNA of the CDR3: TGTGCCAGCAGTTTAGCGCGAGGCGGGGGCCGCTCCTACAATGAGCAGTTCTTC. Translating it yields CASSLARGGGRSYNEQFF.

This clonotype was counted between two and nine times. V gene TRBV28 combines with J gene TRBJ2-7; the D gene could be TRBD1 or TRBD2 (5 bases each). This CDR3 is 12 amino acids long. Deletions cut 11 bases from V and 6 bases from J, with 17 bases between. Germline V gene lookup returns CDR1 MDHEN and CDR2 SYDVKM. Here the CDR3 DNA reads TGTGCCGTCGGGACGGGTGGGAGCGAGCAGTACGTC. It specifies CAVGTGGSEQYV.

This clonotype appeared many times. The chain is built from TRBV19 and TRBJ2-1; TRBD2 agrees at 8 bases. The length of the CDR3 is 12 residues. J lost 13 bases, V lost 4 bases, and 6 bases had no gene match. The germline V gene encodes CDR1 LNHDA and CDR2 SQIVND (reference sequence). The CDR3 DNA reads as TGTGCCAGTAGTACATCGGGGGGGCAACAGTTCTTC. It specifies CASSTSGGQQFF.

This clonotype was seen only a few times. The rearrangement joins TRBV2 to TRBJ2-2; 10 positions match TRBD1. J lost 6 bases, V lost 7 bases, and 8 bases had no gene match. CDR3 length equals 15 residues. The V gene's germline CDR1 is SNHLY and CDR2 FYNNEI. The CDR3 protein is CASMGDRGSSGELFF. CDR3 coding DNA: TGTGCCAGCATGGGGGACAGGGGATCATCCGGGGAGCTGTTTTTT. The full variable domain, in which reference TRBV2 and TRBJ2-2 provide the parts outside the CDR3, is EPEVTQTPSHQVTQMGQEVILRCVPISNHLYFYWYRQILGQKVEFLVSFYNNEISEKSEIFDDQFSVERPDGSNFTLKIRSTKLEDSAMYFCASMGDRGSSGELFFGEGSRLTVL.

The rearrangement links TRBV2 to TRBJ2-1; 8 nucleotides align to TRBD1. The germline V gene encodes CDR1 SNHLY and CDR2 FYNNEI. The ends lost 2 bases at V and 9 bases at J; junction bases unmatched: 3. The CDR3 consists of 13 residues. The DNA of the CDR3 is TGTGCCAGCAGTGAACAGGGGGCTGGTGAGCAGTTCTTC. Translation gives CASSEQGAGEQFF.

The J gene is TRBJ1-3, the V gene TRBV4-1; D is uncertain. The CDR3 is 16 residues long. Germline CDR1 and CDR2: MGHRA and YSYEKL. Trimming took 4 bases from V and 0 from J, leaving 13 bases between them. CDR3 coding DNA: TGCGCCAGCAGCCCCTGGGAAAGCAGCTCTGGAAACACCATATATTTT. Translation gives CASSPWESSSGNTIYF.

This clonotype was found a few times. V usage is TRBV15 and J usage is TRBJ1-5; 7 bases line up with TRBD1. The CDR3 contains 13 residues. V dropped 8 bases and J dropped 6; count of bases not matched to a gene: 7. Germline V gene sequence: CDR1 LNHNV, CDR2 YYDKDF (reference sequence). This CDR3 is CATGTEVGQPQHF. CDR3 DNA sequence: TGTGCCACCGGGACAGAAGTCGGTCAGCCCCAGCATTTT.

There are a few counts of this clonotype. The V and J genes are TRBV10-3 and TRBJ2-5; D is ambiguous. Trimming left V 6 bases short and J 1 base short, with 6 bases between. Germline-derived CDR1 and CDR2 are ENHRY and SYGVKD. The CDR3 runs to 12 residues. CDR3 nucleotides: TGTGCCATCAGGGATATCCAAGAGACCCAGTACTTC. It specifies CAIRDIQETQYF.

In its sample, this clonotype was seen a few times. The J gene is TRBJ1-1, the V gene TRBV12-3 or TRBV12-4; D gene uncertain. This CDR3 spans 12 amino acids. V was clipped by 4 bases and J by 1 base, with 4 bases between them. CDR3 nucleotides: TGTGCCAGCAGTTCGCGGAACACTGAAGCTTTCTTT. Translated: CASSSRNTEAFF.